A single sample gave rise to the 9 T cell receptor beta chains below, sequenced in a study of cytomegalovirus exposure and HLA in healthy donors. In the PCR, 60 Vbeta and 13 Jbeta primers were used. This table comes from immunoSEQ multiplex PCR, and its TCRdb copy is limited to in-frame clones, with some not included. The sample lists over 85,000 clones; roughly three quarters were seen once. Sequencing was performed on PBMCs. Receptors originate from a female donor in good health and CMV-seronegative.

The chain is built from TRBV27 and TRBJ2-5; D might be TRBD2 (6 bases). Germline CDR1 is MNHEY and CDR2 is SMNVEV (reference sequence). The germline V and J ends were trimmed by 2 bases and 5 bases, with 15 bases remaining between them. This CDR3 has 15 amino acids. CDR3 sequence reads: CASSLRLAVIETQYF. The CDR3 nucleotides read TGTGCCAGCAGTTTAAGATTAGCGGTGATTGAGACCCAGTACTTC.

A few counts support this clone. The chain joins TRBV27 to TRBJ1-1; 8 bases line up with TRBD1. The CDR3 consists of 16 residues. CDR1 MNHEY and CDR2 SMNVEV come from the germline V gene (reference sequence). After removal of 5 bases from V and 5 bases from J, the junction contained 13 bases not matched to a gene. The CDR3 reads CASSPRVSGGVTEAFF. The CDR3 DNA is TGTGCCAGCAGTCCCCGGGTTTCAGGGGGCGTGACTGAAGCTTTCTTT.

The V gene is TRBV6-6, the J gene TRBJ1-5, with 11 nucleotides matching TRBD1. CDR1 is MNHNY and CDR2 is SVGAGI in the germline V gene (reference sequence). CDR3 size: 16 residues. J lost 6 bases, V lost 2 bases, and 6 bases had no gene match. DNA for the CDR3: TGTGCCAGCAGTTACCCCGGACAGGGGGCTTCTCAGCCCCAGCATTTT. This translates into CASSYPGQGASQPQHF.

This clone was seen more than once but under ten times. This chain's CDR3 is CAIQGQLNQPQHF. The CDR3 DNA sequence: TGTGCCATCCAAGGACAGCTCAATCAGCCCCAGCATTTT. The chain employs TRBV19 and TRBJ1-5; D is possibly TRBD1 (6 bases). Germline-derived CDR1 and CDR2 are LNHDA and SQIVND (reference sequence). There are 13 residues in the CDR3. The germline V and J ends were trimmed by 10 bases and 3 bases, with 13 bases remaining between them.

The chain joins TRBV28 to TRBJ1-4; 7 positions match TRBD1. CDR1 and CDR2 (germline): MDHEN, SYDVKM. Trimming at V came to 6 bases and at J to 8 bases, leaving 9 bases not matched to a gene. This CDR3 region has 14 residues. DNA for the CDR3: TGTGCCAGCAGGTCGACAGGGCTGGGAGAAAAACTGTTTTTT. This translates into CASRSTGLGEKLFF. Together with reference TRBV28 and TRBJ1-4, the CDR3 gives the full variable domain: DVKVTQSSRYLVKRTGEKVFLECVQDMDHENMFWYRQDPGLGLRLIYFSYDVKMKEKGDIPEGYSVSREKKERFSLILESASTNQTSMYLCASRSTGLGEKLFFGSGTQLSVL.

V gene TRBV7-8 combines with J gene TRBJ1-2; D unresolved. The CDR3 is 18 amino acids. Trimming cost V 1 base and J 1 base, with 19 bases left between them. Looked up from germline, CDR1 is SGHVS and CDR2 is FQNEAQ. In nucleotides, the CDR3 is TGTGCCAGCAGCTTAGTCATCCCATTGGACCGGGATAACTATGGCTACACCTTC. It codes for CASSLVIPLDRDNYGYTF.

This chain joins TRBV7-8 and TRBJ2-1; the match to TRBD1 covers 9 bases. Germline loops: CDR1 SGHVS, CDR2 FQNEAQ. Trimming cost V 5 bases and J 3 bases; bases outside gene matches: 5. The CDR3 extends over 15 amino acids. The CDR3 here is CASSVDRGYYNEQFF. CDR3 DNA sequence: TGTGCCAGCAGCGTGGACAGGGGATACTACAATGAGCAGTTCTTC.

Only one count was recorded for this clone. This chain connects TRBV2 to TRBJ1-2; TRBD1 agrees at 9 bases. The CDR3 has 18 amino acids. V dropped 4 bases and J dropped 0; count of bases not matched to a gene: 12. Germline values: CDR1 SNHLY, CDR2 FYNNEI. This CDR3 reads CASSAALWDRVPNYGYTF. As DNA, the CDR3 is TGTGCCAGCAGTGCCGCCCTGTGGGACAGGGTACCTAACTATGGCTACACCTTC.

V gene TRBV5-6 combines with J gene TRBJ2-5; 12 bases line up with TRBD2. CDR1 SGHDT and CDR2 YYEEEE come from the germline V gene. Trimming took 4 bases from V and 1 from J; bases not matched to a gene: 14. The CDR3 has 19 amino acids. The CDR3 spells CASSPLGLAGSPLQETQYF. Here the CDR3 DNA reads TGTGCCAGCAGCCCCTTAGGACTAGCGGGATCCCCTCTCCAAGAGACCCAGTACTTC. The variable domain in full, with the rest retrieved from reference TRBV5-6 and TRBJ2-5, is DAGVTQSPTHLIKTRGQQVTLRCSPKSGHDTVSWYQQALGQGPQFIFQYYEEEERQRGNFPDRFSGHQFPNYSSELNVNALLLGDSALYLCASSPLGLAGSPLQETQYFGPGTRLLVL.